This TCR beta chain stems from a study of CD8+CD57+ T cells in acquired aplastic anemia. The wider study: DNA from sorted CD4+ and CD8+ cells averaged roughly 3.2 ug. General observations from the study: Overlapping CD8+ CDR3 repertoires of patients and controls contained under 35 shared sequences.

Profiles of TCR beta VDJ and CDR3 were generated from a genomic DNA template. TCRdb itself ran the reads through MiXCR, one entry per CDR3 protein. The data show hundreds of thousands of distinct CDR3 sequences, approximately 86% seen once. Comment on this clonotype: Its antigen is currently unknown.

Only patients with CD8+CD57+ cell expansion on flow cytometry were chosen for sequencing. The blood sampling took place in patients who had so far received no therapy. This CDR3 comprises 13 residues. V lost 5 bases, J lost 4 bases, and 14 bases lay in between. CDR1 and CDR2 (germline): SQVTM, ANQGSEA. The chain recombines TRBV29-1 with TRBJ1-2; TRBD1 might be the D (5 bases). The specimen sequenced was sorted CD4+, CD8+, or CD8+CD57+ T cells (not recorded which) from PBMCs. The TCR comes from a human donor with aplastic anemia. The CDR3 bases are TGCAGCGTTCTCCTAGGGGTTGGCTATGGCTACACCTTC. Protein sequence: CSVLLGVGYGYTF. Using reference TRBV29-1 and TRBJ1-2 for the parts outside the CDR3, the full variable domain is SAVISQKPSRDICQRGTSLTIQCQVDSQVTMMFWYRQQPGQSLTLIATANQGSEATYESGFVIDKFPISRPNLTFSTLTVSNMSPEDSSIYLCSVLLGVGYGYTFGSGTRLTVV.